A selection of T cell receptor beta chains follows, all from one sample in a study of T cells in Graves' hyperthyroidism and ophthalmopathy. In TCRdb, the multiplex PCR reads were re-called with MiXCR into one record per CDR3 protein. In the table there are about half a million distinct CDR3 sequences, around a fifth of which are singletons. Sequenced: blood. The receptors here all came from a woman between 65 and 79 years old with Graves' ophthalmopathy. Each CDR3 is given with its conserved first and last residue. D genes are given only for firm matches. Rows may omit the clone size; those that give it use once, few, many or a size class.

TGTGCCAGCTCACCACCCCGAACTAGCACAGATACGCAGTATTTT	CASSPPRTSTDTQYF	few	TRBJ2-3	TRBV18	.
TGCGCCAGCACCACTAGCGGGAGTGTTGATACGCAGTATTTT	CASTTSGSVDTQYF	many	TRBJ2-3	TRBV5-1	TRBD2
TGTGCCAGCAGCTTAGAGCTCCACAGTAGTGGCTACACCTTC	CASSLELHSSGYTF	.	TRBJ1-2	TRBV5-4	.
TGTGCCAGCAATCGCAGGACAGGGGGCGCGTACACTGAAGCTTTCTTT	CASNRRTGGAYTEAFF	many	TRBJ1-1	TRBV2	TRBD1
TGCGCCAGCAGCCACACACAGGGTGTAGCTTTCTTT	CASSHTQGVAFF	.	TRBJ1-1	TRBV4-3	.
TGCGCCAGCAGTCAACACGAGGGGGTCACCGGGGAGCTGTTTTTT	CASSQHEGVTGELFF	few	TRBJ2-2	TRBV5-1	.
TGTGCCAGCAGCCCGGGACAGGGGTTGTGGACTGAAGCTTTCTTT	CASSPGQGLWTEAFF	.	TRBJ1-1	TRBV7-2	TRBD1
TGTGCCAGCAGCCAAGGTCACAATGAGCAGTTCTTC	CASSQGHNEQFF	few	TRBJ2-1	TRBV3-1	.
TGTGCCATCAGTGAATCGGGGTCGGGCGGGGAGCTGTTTTTT	CAISESGSGGELFF	.	TRBJ2-2	TRBV10-3	.
TGTGCCAGCAGCCCGCGGGACAGGGGCTTCACCGGGGAGCTGTTTTTT	CASSPRDRGFTGELFF	many	TRBJ2-2	TRBV7-9	TRBD1
TGTGCCAGCAGCTTAGACCACCACAGCCGGAGGGCACATGAGCAGTTCTTC	CASSLDHHSRRAHEQFF	few	TRBJ2-1	TRBV7-9	.
TGTGCCAGCAGCGCGGACCCATGGCAGCCCCAGCATTTT	CASSADPWQPQHF	.	TRBJ1-5	TRBV5-6	.
TGTGCCAGCGCCCGGGACTCCTACGAGCAGTACTTC	CASARDSYEQYF	.	TRBJ2-7	TRBV12-3/TRBV12-4	.
TGCGCCAGCAGCCAAGTCACTAGCGCCCACTCTGGGGCCAACGTCCTGACTTTC	CASSQVTSAHSGANVLTF	.	TRBJ2-6	TRBV4-1	TRBD2
TGTGCCAGCAGTGAGTGGGGCAGGGGGCAGAACACTGAAGCTTTCTTT	CASSEWGRGQNTEAFF	.	TRBJ1-1	TRBV6-1	TRBD1
TGTGCCAGCAGCCAAGACGGTCTAGCGGGGTTCAACTCCTACAATGAGCAGTTCTTC	CASSQDGLAGFNSYNEQFF	many	TRBJ2-1	TRBV3-1	TRBD2
TGTGCCAGCAGGCCCAGGGTGAGTGGCACCGGGGAGCTGTTTTTT	CASRPRVSGTGELFF	.	TRBJ2-2	TRBV28	.
TGTGCCAGCAGCTGGGGACCTGCGCAAGAGACCCAGTACTTC	CASSWGPAQETQYF	.	TRBJ2-5	TRBV7-8	.
TGCAGTGCGCTTACGGGACAGGGGGCCGCCGGGGAGCTGTTTTTT	CSALTGQGAAGELFF	few	TRBJ2-2	TRBV20-1	TRBD1
TGTGCCAGTAGTACCGAAACAGGGGTGGGGGAGCCCCAGCATTTT	CASSTETGVGEPQHF	.	TRBJ1-5	TRBV19	TRBD1
TGTGCCAGCTCACCTCGCGGGACTAGCGGCTACAATGAGCAGTTCTTC	CASSPRGTSGYNEQFF	.	TRBJ2-1	TRBV18	TRBD2
TGTGCCAGCAGTCGACAGGCCTTCTATGGCTACACCTTC	CASSRQAFYGYTF	many	TRBJ1-2	TRBV2	.
TGTGCCAGCTCACCTAAAGACTCGATCGGCTACACCTTC	CASSPKDSIGYTF	.	TRBJ1-2	TRBV18	.
TGTGCCAGTAGTAAATCGGACAGAAACACCGGGGAGCTGTTTTTT	CASSKSDRNTGELFF	.	TRBJ2-2	TRBV19	.
TGCAGTGCTAGTATTCGGGGTCTTCCCGGCTACACCTTC	CSASIRGLPGYTF	once	TRBJ1-2	TRBV20-1	.
TGTGCCAGCAGTCACACCCTCAATCAGCCCCAGCATTTT	CASSHTLNQPQHF	few	TRBJ1-5	TRBV27	.
TGTGCCAGCAGTTTGAACCTCGGAGGGTTGGGTGAGCAGTTCTTC	CASSLNLGGLGEQFF	few	TRBJ2-1	TRBV12-3/TRBV12-4	.
TGCGCCAGCAGCTTGGAGACAGGGGGTTCTCCTAATTTCACCTTC	CASSLETGGSPNFTF	.	TRBJ1-2	TRBV5-1	TRBD1
TGTGCCAGCAGGGGCTTGACGGCCGGTAATTCACCCCTCCACTTT	CASRGLTAGNSPLHF	many	TRBJ1-6	TRBV28	.
TGCGCCAGCAGCCGGGGACAGGGAACCCCTGGGGCCAACGTCCTGACTTTC	CASSRGQGTPGANVLTF	.	TRBJ2-6	TRBV5-1	TRBD1
TGTGCCAGTACTAGGACAGGGGAGAGCTATGGCTACACCTTC	CASTRTGESYGYTF	.	TRBJ1-2	TRBV19	TRBD1
TGTGCCAGCAGATATGGGACAGGAGGAGGCGAGCAGTACTTC	CASRYGTGGGEQYF	.	TRBJ2-7	TRBV27	TRBD1
TGTGCCAGCAGCCAGGGGGGGCTATTCGGGGCTTTCTTT	CASSQGGLFGAFF	few	TRBJ1-1	TRBV7-9	TRBD1
TGCGCCAGCAGCCCCTTGGGCACGGCGGGGACAGATACGCAGTATTTT	CASSPLGTAGTDTQYF	.	TRBJ2-3	TRBV5-1	.
TGTGCCAGCAGCTTGGAGTCAGAAATCTATGGCTACACCTTC	CASSLESEIYGYTF	once	TRBJ1-2	TRBV5-6	.
TGTGCCACCAGTGCCCCCGCCGGGGAGCTGTTTTTT	CATSAPAGELFF	few	TRBJ2-2	TRBV24-1	.
TGTGCCAGCAGTTACACTCGGGAGTTTGGCGAGCAGTACTTC	CASSYTREFGEQYF	.	TRBJ2-7	TRBV6-5	.
TGCGCCAGCAGCCAGGGGATCATCTATGGCTACACCTTC	CASSQGIIYGYTF	once	TRBJ1-2	TRBV4-1	.
TGTGCCAGCAGCCCCGGGACTACAAATGAGCAGTTCTTC	CASSPGTTNEQFF	many	TRBJ2-1	TRBV7-3	TRBD2
TGTGCCAGCAGCAAGCGGACGGTTGGTTCCGAGCAGTACTTC	CASSKRTVGSEQYF	few	TRBJ2-7	TRBV7-9	.
TGTGCCACATCGCGGCGACCGAACTATGGCTACACCTTC	CATSRRPNYGYTF	few	TRBJ1-2	TRBV7-9	.
TGTGCCAGCAGCTTAGAGTCGGGATTCTACGAGCAGTACTTC	CASSLESGFYEQYF	many	TRBJ2-7	TRBV11-2	.
TGTGCCAGCAGCTTGAGGGGGACAGGACCTCTTTGGACTGAAGCTTTCTTT	CASSLRGTGPLWTEAFF	.	TRBJ1-1	TRBV5-6	TRBD1
TGCAGTGCTATCGGACTAATTGAGCAGTTCTTC	CSAIGLIEQFF	many	TRBJ2-1	TRBV20-1	.
TGTGCCAGCAGCTTAAAAGACAGGGGGTTTGGTGAGCAGTTCTTC	CASSLKDRGFGEQFF	few	TRBJ2-1	TRBV7-9	TRBD1
TGTGCCAGCAGCTTAGCGCTTGGGCCCGGTAGTGAGCAGTTCTTC	CASSLALGPGSEQFF	few	TRBJ2-1	TRBV7-9	.
TGTGCCAGCAGCTTAGACAGGGGGGACTATGGCTACACCTTC	CASSLDRGDYGYTF	many	TRBJ1-2	TRBV7-8	TRBD1
TGTGCCAGCAGTGACTTCCTTAATCAGCCCCAGCATTTT	CASSDFLNQPQHF	many	TRBJ1-5	TRBV2	.
TGTGCCAGCAGCTCAGGTCATGAGCAGTTCTTC	CASSSGHEQFF	many	TRBJ2-1	TRBV5-6	.
TGTGCCAGCAGCCCACTAGCGGCCAGCACAGATACGCAGTATTTT	CASSPLAASTDTQYF	.	TRBJ2-3	TRBV7-3	TRBD2
TGCGCCAGCAGCTTGGCCACGTCAGGGGGGAACACTGAAGCTTTCTTT	CASSLATSGGNTEAFF	.	TRBJ1-1	TRBV5-1	TRBD1
TGTGCCAGCACGGGGACTAGCGGGAGTTGGTCGGATACGCAGTATTTT	CASTGTSGSWSDTQYF	many	TRBJ2-3	TRBV7-2	TRBD2
TGTGCCAGCAGTTTCGACCCCGGATACTACGAGCAGTACTTC	CASSFDPGYYEQYF	many	TRBJ2-7	TRBV6-1	.
TGTGCCAGCAGTTTAGGGGGATTCAATCAGCCCCAGCATTTT	CASSLGGFNQPQHF	many	TRBJ1-5	TRBV12-3/TRBV12-4	.
TGTGCCTGGAGTGTGGGGGCCTATAGCACAGATACGCAGTATTTT	CAWSVGAYSTDTQYF	.	TRBJ2-3	TRBV30	.
TGTGCCAGCAGCTTAAGACTCCCTTCAGGGGCCAACGTCCTGACTTTC	CASSLRLPSGANVLTF	.	TRBJ2-6	TRBV7-2	.
TGTGCCACCAGTGACCGGATGACAGGCGGCTACACCTTC	CATSDRMTGGYTF	few	TRBJ1-2	TRBV24-1	.
TGCAGTGCTCAGCGGGAGGGCCCTCGAGCCGAGCAGTACTTC	CSAQREGPRAEQYF	.	TRBJ2-7	TRBV20-1	TRBD2
TGTGCCAGCACCCCCCGGGCACCCTATGGCTACACCTTC	CASTPRAPYGYTF	many	TRBJ1-2	TRBV28	.
TGTGCCAGCAGTTACGGGACAGGAACATCCTACAATGAGCAGTTCTTC	CASSYGTGTSYNEQFF	few	TRBJ2-1	TRBV6-2/TRBV6-3	TRBD1